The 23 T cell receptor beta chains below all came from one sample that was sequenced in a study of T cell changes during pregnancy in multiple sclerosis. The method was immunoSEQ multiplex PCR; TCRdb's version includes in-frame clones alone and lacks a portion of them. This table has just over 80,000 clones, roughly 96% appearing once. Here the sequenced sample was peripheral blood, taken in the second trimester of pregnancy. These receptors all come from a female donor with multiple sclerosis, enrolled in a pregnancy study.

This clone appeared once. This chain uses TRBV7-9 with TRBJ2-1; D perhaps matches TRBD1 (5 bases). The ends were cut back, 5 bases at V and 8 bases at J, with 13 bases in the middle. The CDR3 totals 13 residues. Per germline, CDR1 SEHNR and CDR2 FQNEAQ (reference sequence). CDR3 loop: CASSDSGIYEQFF. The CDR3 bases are TGTGCCAGCAGCGACTCAGGGATCTATGAGCAGTTCTTC.

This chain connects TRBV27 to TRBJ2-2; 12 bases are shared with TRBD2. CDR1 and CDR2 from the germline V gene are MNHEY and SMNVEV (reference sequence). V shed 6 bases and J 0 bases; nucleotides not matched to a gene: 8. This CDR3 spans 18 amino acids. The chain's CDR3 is CASSSPLAGGPNTGELFF. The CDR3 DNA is TGTGCCAGCAGCTCGCCGCTAGCGGGAGGGCCGAACACCGGGGAGCTGTTTTTT.

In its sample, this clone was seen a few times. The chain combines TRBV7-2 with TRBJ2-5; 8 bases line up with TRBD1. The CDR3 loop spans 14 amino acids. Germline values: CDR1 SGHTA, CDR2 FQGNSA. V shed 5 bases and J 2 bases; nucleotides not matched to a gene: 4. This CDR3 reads CASSPRTGQETQYF. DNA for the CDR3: TGTGCCAGCAGCCCTCGGACAGGGCAAGAGACCCAGTACTTC. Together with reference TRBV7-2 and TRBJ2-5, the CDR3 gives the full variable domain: GAGVSQSPSNKVTEKGKDVELRCDPISGHTALYWYRQSLGQGLEFLIYFQGNSAPDKSGLPSDRFSAERTGGSVSTLTIQRTQQEDSAVYLCASSPRTGQETQYFGPGTRLLVL.

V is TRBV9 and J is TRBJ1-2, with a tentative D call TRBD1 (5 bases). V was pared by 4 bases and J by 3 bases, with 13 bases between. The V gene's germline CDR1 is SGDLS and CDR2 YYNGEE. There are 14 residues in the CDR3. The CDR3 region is CASSPGDGDYGYTF. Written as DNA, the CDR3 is TGTGCCAGCAGCCCGGGGGATGGGGACTATGGCTACACCTTC. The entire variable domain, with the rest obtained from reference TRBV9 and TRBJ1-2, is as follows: DSGVTQTPKHLITATGQRVTLRCSPRSGDLSVYWYQQSLDQGLQFLIQYYNGEERAKGNILERFSAQQFPDLHSELNLSSLELGDSALYFCASSPGDGDYGYTFGSGTRLTVV.

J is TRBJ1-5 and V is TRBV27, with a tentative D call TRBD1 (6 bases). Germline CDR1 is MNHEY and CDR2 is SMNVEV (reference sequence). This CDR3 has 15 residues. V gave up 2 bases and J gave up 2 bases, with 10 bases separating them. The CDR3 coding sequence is TGTGCCAGCAGTTTAAGCGGGGGCGGCAATCAGCCCCAGCATTTT. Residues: CASSLSGGGNQPQHF.

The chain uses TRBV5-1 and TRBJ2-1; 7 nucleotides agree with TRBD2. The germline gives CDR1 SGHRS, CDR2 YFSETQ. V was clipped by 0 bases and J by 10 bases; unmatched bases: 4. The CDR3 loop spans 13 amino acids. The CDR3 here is CASSLESGIEQFF. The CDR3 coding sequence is TGCGCCAGCAGCTTGGAAAGCGGGATCGAGCAGTTCTTC.

CDR3 coding DNA: TGTGCCAGCTCACCACCCGGACTAGCGGGAGGGGCGAACACCGGGGAGCTGTTTTTT. The encoded protein is CASSPPGLAGGANTGELFF. The genes are TRBV18 and TRBJ2-2; 15 positions agree with TRBD2. The germline V gene has CDR1 KGHSH and CDR2 LQKENI. V gave up 0 bases and J gave up 0 bases; unmatched junction bases: 2. This CDR3 comprises 19 residues.

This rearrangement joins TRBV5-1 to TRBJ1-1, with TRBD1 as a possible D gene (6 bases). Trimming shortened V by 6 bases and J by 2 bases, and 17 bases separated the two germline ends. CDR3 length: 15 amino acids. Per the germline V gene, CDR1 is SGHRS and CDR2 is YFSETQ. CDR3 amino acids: CASTIDRPGNTEAFF. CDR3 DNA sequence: TGCGCCAGCACCATCGACAGGCCCGGTAACACTGAAGCTTTCTTT.

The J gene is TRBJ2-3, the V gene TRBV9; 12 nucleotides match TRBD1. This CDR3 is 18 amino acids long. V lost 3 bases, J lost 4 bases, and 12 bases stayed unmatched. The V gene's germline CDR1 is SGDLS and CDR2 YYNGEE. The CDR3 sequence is CASSGRDRGRIRADTQYF. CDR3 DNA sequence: TGTGCCAGCAGCGGGAGGGACAGGGGGCGCATACGTGCAGATACGCAGTATTTT.

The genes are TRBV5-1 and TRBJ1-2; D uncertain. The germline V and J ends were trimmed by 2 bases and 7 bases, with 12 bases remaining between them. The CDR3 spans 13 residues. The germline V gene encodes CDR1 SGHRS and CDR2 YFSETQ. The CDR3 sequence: CASSFGEGGGYTF. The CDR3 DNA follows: TGCGCCAGCAGCTTTGGCGAGGGAGGTGGCTACACCTTC.

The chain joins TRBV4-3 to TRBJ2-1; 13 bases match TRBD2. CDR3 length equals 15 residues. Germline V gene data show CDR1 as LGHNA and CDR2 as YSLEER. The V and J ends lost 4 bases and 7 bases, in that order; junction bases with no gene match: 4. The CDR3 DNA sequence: TGCGCCAGCAGCCGTGGACTAGCGGGAGAGAATGAGCAGTTCTTC. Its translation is CASSRGLAGENEQFF.

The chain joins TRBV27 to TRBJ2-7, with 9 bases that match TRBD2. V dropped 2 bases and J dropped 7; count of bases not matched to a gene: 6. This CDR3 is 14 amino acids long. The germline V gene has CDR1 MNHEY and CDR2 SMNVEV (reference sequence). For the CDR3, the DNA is TGTGCCAGCAGTTTAGCGGGAGGGTCGGGGGAGCAGTACTTC. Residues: CASSLAGGSGEQYF.

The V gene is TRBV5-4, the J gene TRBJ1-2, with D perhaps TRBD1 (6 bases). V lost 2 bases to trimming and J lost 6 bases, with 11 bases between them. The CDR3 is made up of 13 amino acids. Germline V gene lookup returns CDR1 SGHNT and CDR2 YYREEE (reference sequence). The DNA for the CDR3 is TGTGCCAGCAGCTTAGGGGACATGAATGGCTACACCTTC. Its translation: CASSLGDMNGYTF.

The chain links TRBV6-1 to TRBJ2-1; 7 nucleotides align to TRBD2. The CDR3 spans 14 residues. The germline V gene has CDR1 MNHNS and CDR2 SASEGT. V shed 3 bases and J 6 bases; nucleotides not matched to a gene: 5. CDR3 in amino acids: CASSDSGIRNEQFF. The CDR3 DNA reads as TGTGCCAGCAGTGACAGCGGGATCCGCAATGAGCAGTTCTTC.

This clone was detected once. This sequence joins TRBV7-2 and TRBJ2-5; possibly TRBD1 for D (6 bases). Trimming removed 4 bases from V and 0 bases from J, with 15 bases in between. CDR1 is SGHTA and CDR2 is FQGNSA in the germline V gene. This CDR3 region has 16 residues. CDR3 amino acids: CASSSQGRGYQETQYF. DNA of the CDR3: TGTGCCAGCAGCTCACAGGGAAGGGGATACCAAGAGACCCAGTACTTC.

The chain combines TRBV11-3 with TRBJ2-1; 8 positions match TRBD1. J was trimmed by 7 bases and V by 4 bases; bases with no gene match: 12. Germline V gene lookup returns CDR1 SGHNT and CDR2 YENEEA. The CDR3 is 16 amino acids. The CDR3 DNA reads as TGTGCCAGCAGCTCCCAGACAGGACAGGGCCGGAATGAGCAGTTCTTC. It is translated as CASSSQTGQGRNEQFF.

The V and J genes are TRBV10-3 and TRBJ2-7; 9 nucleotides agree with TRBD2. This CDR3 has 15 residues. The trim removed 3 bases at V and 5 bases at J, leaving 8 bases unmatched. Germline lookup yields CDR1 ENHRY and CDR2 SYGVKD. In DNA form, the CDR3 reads TGTGCCATCAGTGACGGCGGGAGGGCCGTCCACGAGCAGTACTTC. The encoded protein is CAISDGGRAVHEQYF.

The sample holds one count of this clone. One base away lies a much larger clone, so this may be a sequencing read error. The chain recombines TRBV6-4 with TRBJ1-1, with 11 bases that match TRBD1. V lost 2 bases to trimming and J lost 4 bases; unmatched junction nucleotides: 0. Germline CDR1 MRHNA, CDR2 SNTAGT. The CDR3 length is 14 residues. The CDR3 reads CASSDGTGGTEAFF. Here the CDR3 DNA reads TGTGCCAGCAGTGACGGGACAGGGGGCACTGAAGCTTTCTTT.

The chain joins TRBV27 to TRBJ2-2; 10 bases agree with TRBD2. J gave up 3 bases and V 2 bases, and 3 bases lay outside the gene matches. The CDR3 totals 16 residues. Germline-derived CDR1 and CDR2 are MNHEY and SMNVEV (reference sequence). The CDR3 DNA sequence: TGTGCCAGCAGTTTACTAGCGGGAGCGTACACCGGGGAGCTGTTTTTT. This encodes CASSLLAGAYTGELFF.

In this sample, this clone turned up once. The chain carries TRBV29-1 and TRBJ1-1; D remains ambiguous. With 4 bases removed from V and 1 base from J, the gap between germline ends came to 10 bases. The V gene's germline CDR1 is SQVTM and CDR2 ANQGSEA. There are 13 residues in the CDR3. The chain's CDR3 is CSVASFSNTEAFF. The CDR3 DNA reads TGCAGCGTTGCTTCTTTTTCGAACACTGAAGCTTTCTTT.

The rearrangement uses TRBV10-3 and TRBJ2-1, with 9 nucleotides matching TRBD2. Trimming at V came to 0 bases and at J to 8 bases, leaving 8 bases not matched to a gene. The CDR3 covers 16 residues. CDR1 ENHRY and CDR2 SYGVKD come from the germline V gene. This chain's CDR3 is CAISESDSGSIHEQFF. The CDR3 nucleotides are TGTGCCATCAGTGAGTCGGATAGCGGGAGTATCCATGAGCAGTTCTTC.

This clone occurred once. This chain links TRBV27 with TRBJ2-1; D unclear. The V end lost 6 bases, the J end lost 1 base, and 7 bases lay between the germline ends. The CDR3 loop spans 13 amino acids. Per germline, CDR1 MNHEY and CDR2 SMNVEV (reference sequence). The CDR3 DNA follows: TGTGCCAGCAGGTCTCTTTCCTACAATGAGCAGTTCTTC. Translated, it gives CASRSLSYNEQFF.

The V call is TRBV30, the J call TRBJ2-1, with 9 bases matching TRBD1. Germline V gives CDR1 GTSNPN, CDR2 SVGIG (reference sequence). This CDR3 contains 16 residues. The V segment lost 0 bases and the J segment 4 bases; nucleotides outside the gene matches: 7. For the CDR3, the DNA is TGTGCCTGGAGTGTACCGGGGGACAGGGTGTACAATGAGCAGTTCTTC. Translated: CAWSVPGDRVYNEQFF.